One sample yielded the 14 T cell receptor beta chains listed below, sequenced in a study of technical replicates of blood from several donors. Using immunoSEQ multiplex PCR, the repertoire was profiled, and TCRdb retains in-frame clones only, with some absent. The sample consists of about 73,000 clones, 90% to 95% of them appearing once. Sequencing was performed on PBMCs. These receptors all come from a human donor in good health. Some clones in this sample may be carry-over from other donors' samples.

The V and J genes are TRBV6-5 and TRBJ1-2; 9 nucleotides align to TRBD1. Unmatched junction bases numbered 9, after V lost 6 bases and J lost 4 bases. The CDR3 loop spans 15 amino acids. Germline CDR1 and CDR2: MNHEY and SVGAGI. CDR3 sequence reads: CASRATGTGIYGYTF. The CDR3 region has the DNA TGTGCCAGCAGAGCTACCGGGACAGGGATCTATGGCTACACCTTC.

The chain joins TRBV5-5 to TRBJ2-7; D is unclear. This CDR3 is built from 14 residues. Trimming pared 6 bases from V and 0 bases from J, leaving 13 bases between. Germline CDR1 is SGHKS and CDR2 is YYEKEE (reference sequence). CDR3: CASTPGATSYEQYF. The CDR3 nucleotides are TGTGCCAGCACCCCCGGAGCTACCTCCTACGAGCAGTACTTC.

This chain connects TRBV5-1 to TRBJ1-1; the D gene is possibly TRBD1 (6 bases). Germline values: CDR1 SGHRS, CDR2 YFSETQ. Deletions cut 3 bases from V and 4 bases from J, with 16 bases between. This CDR3 has 15 amino acids. CDR3 amino acids: CASSSATGSPTEAFF. As DNA, the CDR3 is TGCGCCAGCAGCTCTGCGACAGGCAGTCCCACTGAAGCTTTCTTT.

This clone was counted only a few times. The rearrangement links TRBV6-5 to TRBJ1-1; 10 positions agree with TRBD1. The CDR3 has 14 amino acids. V was clipped by 0 bases and J by 10 bases; unmatched bases: 5. The V gene's germline CDR1 is MNHEY and CDR2 SVGAGI. The CDR3 region has the DNA TGTGCCAGCAGTTACTCACCGGGACAGGGGTCAGCTTTCTTT. As protein: CASSYSPGQGSAFF.

CDR3 DNA: TGCAGTGCTTCGCGGTGGGAAAAACTGTTTTTT. Its protein is CSASRWEKLFF. The chain combines TRBV20-1 with TRBJ1-4; D is unclear. Germline CDR1 DFQATT, CDR2 SNEGSKA (reference sequence). Trimming shortened V by 5 bases and J by 8 bases, and 9 bases separated the two germline ends. This CDR3 is 11 amino acids long.

The chain employs TRBV7-3 and TRBJ2-1, with D possibly TRBD1 on 5 matching bases. This CDR3 spans 13 amino acids. The germline gives CDR1 SGHTA, CDR2 FQGTGA. V was trimmed by 0 bases and J by 6 bases, leaving 6 bases between them. The CDR3 bases are TGTGCCAGCAGCTTAACCAGGGCCAATGAGCAGTTCTTC. This sequence encodes CASSLTRANEQFF. The variable domain in full, with the rest retrieved from reference TRBV7-3 and TRBJ2-1, is GAGVSQTPSNKVTEKGKYVELRCDPISGHTALYWYRQSLGQGPEFLIYFQGTGAADDSGLPNDRFFAVRPEGSVSTLKIQRTERGDSAVYLCASSLTRANEQFFGPGTRLTVL.

The genes are TRBV4-1 and TRBJ2-7; tentative D call: TRBD2 (6 bases). The CDR3 is 15 residues long. Trimming removed 0 bases from V and 3 bases from J, with 12 bases in between. CDR1 is MGHRA, CDR2 YSYEKL, per germline. The CDR3 DNA reads TGCGCCAGCAGCCAAGACTGGGGGACTGACTACGAGCAGTACTTC. It codes for CASSQDWGTDYEQYF.

V and J are TRBV12-5 and TRBJ1-5; D is possibly TRBD1 (5 bases). The CDR3 has 15 amino acids. Germline-derived CDR1 and CDR2 are LGHNT and FRNRAP. The ends were cut back, 7 bases at V and 7 bases at J, with 20 bases in the middle. The CDR3 coding sequence is TGTGCTAGTGTATCGGGGGAAGGCTCAAGGCAGCCCCAGCATTTT. Translation gives CASVSGEGSRQPQHF.

The V call is TRBV9, the J call TRBJ2-4; TRBD2 matches 10 bases. The CDR3 contains 17 residues. Trimming removed 0 bases from V and 7 bases from J; junction bases left unmatched: 10. Looked up from germline, CDR1 is SGDLS and CDR2 is YYNGEE. CDR3 in DNA: TGTGCCAGCAGCGTAGGTGGTAGCGGGAGGCCAGGGAACATTCAGTACTTC. This encodes CASSVGGSGRPGNIQYF.

The genes are TRBV4-1 and TRBJ1-2; D gene ambiguous. Trimming cost V 0 bases and J 2 bases, with 10 bases left between them. This CDR3 is 15 amino acids long. Germline-derived CDR1 and CDR2 are MGHRA and YSYEKL. Here the CDR3 DNA reads TGCGCCAGCAGCCAAGAAGGAGTTCGGAACTATGGCTACACCTTC. Translated, it gives CASSQEGVRNYGYTF.

J is TRBJ2-6 and V is TRBV5-1; D is possibly TRBD2 (6 bases). V was shortened by 6 bases and J by 0 bases, with 10 bases between the two germline ends. Germline CDR1 is SGHRS and CDR2 is YFSETQ. The CDR3 contains 15 residues. The CDR3 coding sequence is TGCGCCAGCACCCACGGGAGCTCTGGGGCCAACGTCCTGACTTTC. Its translation: CASTHGSSGANVLTF.

The rearrangement links TRBV6-5 to TRBJ2-7, with TRBD1 identical over 7 bases. V lost 0 bases, J lost 6 bases, and 5 bases stayed unmatched. CDR1 is MNHEY, CDR2 SVGAGI, per germline. The CDR3 runs to 14 residues. The CDR3 nucleotides are TGTGCCAGCAGTTACTCGAGGGGGCGCCCCGAGCAGTACTTC. Protein product: CASSYSRGRPEQYF.

The DNA for the CDR3 is TGTGCCATCACCCTGACTTATACAGGGATCTATGGCTACACCTTC. Its protein is CAITLTYTGIYGYTF. The chain carries TRBV10-3 and TRBJ1-2; a possible D gene is TRBD1 (6 bases). Germline-derived CDR1 and CDR2 are ENHRY and SYGVKD. Trimming left V 7 bases short and J 4 bases short, with 19 bases between. This CDR3 region has 15 residues.

This chain links TRBV7-8 with TRBJ1-1; D is undetermined. Trimming removed 0 bases from V and 1 base from J, with 6 bases in between. Germline V gives CDR1 SGHVS, CDR2 FQNEAQ. The CDR3 totals 14 residues. In DNA form, the CDR3 reads TGTGCCAGCAGCTTAGCGGAGGGGAACACTGAAGCTTTCTTT. This translates into CASSLAEGNTEAFF.